The clone carrying this T cell receptor beta chain was detected a few times. This sample is drawn from a study of T-cell reconstitution after alpha-beta-depleted transplantation in children. Unique molecular identifiers were incorporated when the TCRbeta library was constructed. Each CDR3 protein is one row after TCRdb ran MiXCR on the PCR reads. Of hundreds of thousands of distinct CDR3 sequences listed, roughly 17% are singletons. Germline CDR1 reads SQVTM; CDR2 reads ANQGSEA. J gave up 6 bases and V 5 bases, and 7 bases lay outside the gene matches. The CDR3 runs 13 residues. The chain is built from TRBV29-1 and TRBJ1-1, with TRBD1 matching over 9 bases. The source was PBMCs from the stem cell graft donor, collected from the stem cell graft. The TCR was taken from a human donor who donated a stem cell graft to a child with acute myeloid leukemia. CDR3 DNA: TGCAGCGTTCCCGGGACAGGGTTGGCTGAAGCTTTCTTT. This codes for CSVPGTGLAEAFF.